This T cell receptor (beta chain) was sequenced for a study of T-cell memory formation after mild COVID-19. Study-wide background: The TCR clusters were mostly specific to one donor. Study-wide results and limits: CD4+ contracting clones were found mainly in CM and EM, and CD8+ ones in EMRA.

This clonotype was observed at least ten times. Its antigen is not identified. It was 5'RACE with constant-segment primers that produced the TCR alpha and TCR beta cDNA libraries, which carried sample barcodes and UMIs. TCRdb processed the 5' RACE reads anew with MiXCR; each CDR3 protein has one entry. The table has 150,000 to 200,000 distinct CDR3 sequences, around a tenth seen once. The CDR3 totals 15 residues. V dropped 6 bases and J dropped 1; count of bases not matched to a gene: 10. Germline values: CDR1 DFQATT, CDR2 SNEGSKA (reference sequence). Sequencing was done on a sample of PBMCs or a T cell subset sorted from them (not recorded which). This TCR was sampled from a man aged 18-30 years who had mild COVID-19 (a few samples of this study predate the infection). Cell type and time point are not known. The gene calls are TRBV20-1 and TRBJ2-5; 8 positions agree with TRBD2. Here the CDR3 reads CSANGGGGTQETQYF. The DNA of the CDR3 is TGCAGTGCCAACGGGGGCGGGGGGACCCAAGAGACCCAGTACTTC.